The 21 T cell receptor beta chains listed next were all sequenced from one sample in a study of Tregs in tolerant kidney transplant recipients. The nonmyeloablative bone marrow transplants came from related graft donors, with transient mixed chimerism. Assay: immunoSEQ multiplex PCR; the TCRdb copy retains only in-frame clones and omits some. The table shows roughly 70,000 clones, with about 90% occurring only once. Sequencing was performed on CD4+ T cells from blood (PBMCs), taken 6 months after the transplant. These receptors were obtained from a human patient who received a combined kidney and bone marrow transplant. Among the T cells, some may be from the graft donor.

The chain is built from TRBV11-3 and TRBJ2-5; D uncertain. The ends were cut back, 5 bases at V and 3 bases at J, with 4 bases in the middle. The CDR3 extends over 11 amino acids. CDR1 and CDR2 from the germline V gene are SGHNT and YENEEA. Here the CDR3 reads CASSLKETQYF. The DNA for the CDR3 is TGTGCCAGCAGCCTAAAAGAGACCCAGTACTTC.

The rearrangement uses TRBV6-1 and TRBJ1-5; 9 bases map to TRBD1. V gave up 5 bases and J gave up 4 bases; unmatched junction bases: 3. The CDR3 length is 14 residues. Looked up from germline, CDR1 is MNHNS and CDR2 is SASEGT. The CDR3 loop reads CASSIGQGNQPQHF. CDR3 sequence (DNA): TGTGCCAGCAGTATCGGACAGGGGAATCAGCCCCAGCATTTT.

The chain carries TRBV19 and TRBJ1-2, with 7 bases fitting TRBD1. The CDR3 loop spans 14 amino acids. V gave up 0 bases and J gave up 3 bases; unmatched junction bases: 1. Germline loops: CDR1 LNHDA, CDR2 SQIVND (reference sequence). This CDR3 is CASSIEGQDYGYTF. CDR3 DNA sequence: TGTGCCAGTAGTATAGAAGGACAGGACTATGGCTACACCTTC.

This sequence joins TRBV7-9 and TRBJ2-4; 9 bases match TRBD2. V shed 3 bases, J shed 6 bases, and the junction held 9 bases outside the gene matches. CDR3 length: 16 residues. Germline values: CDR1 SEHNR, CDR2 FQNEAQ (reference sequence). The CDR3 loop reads CASSFYRGGAGNIQYF. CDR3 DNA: TGTGCCAGCAGCTTTTATCGCGGGGGGGCTGGAAACATTCAGTACTTC.

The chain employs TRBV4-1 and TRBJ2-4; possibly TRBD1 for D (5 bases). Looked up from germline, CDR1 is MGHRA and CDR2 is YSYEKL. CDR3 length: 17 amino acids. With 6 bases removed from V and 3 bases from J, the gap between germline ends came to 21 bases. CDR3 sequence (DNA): TGCGCCAGCAGTCAAAGGCCGGGCAGGGATGTCAAAAACATTCAGTACTTC. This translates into CASSQRPGRDVKNIQYF.

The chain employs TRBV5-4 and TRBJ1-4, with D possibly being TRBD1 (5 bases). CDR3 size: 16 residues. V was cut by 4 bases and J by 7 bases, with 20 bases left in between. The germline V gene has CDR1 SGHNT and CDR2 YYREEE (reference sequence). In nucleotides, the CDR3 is TGTGCCAGCAGCCAAGATAGGCCGCAGGGCCGTGAAAAACTGTTTTTT. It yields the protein CASSQDRPQGREKLFF.

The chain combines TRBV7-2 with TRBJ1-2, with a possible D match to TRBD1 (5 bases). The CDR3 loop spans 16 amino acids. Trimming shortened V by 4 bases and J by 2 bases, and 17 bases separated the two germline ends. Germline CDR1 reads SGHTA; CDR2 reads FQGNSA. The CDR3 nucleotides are TGTGCCAGCAGCTCAGCCCCGGGGGTACAGAACTATGGCTACACCTTC. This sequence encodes CASSSAPGVQNYGYTF.

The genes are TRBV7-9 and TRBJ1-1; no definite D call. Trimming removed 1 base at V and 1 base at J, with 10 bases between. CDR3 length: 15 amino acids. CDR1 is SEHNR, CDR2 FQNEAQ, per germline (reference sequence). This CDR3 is CASSLGQATNTEAFF. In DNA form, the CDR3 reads TGTGCCAGCAGCTTAGGGCAGGCTACGAACACTGAAGCTTTCTTT.

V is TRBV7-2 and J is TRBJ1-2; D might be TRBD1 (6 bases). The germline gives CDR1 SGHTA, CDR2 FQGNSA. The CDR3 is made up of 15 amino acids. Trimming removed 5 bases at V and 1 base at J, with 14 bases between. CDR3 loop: CASSITQGNNYGYTF. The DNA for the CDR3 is TGTGCCAGCAGCATAACACAGGGAAATAACTATGGCTACACCTTC.

The CDR3 protein is CASGTVDGYNEQFF. CDR3 DNA: TGTGCCAGCGGAACAGTCGACGGTTACAATGAGCAGTTCTTC. The chain is built from TRBV5-6 and TRBJ2-1; no clear D. The CDR3 is 14 residues long. Trimming took 7 bases from V and 4 from J, leaving 15 bases between them. The germline gives CDR1 SGHDT, CDR2 YYEEEE.

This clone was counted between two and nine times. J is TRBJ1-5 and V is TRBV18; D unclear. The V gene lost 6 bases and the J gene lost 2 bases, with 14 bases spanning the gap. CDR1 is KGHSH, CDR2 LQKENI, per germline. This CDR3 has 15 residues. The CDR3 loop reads CASSGVNEGNQPQHF. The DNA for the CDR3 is TGTGCCAGCTCGGGAGTAAACGAGGGCAATCAGCCCCAGCATTTT. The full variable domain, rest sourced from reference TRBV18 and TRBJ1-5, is NAGVMQNPRHLVRRRGQEARLRCSPMKGHSHVYWYRQLPEEGLKFMVYLQKENIIDESGMPKERFSAEFPKEGPSILRIQQVVRGDSAAYFCASSGVNEGNQPQHFGDGTRLSIL.

CDR3 protein: CASSFDREETQYF. The CDR3 DNA sequence: TGTGCCAGCAGCTTTGACAGGGAAGAGACCCAGTACTTC. V and J are TRBV11-2 and TRBJ2-5, with 7 bases identical to TRBD1. Per germline, CDR1 SGHAT and CDR2 FQNNGV. V lost 3 bases to trimming and J lost 3 bases; unmatched junction nucleotides: 1. The CDR3 covers 13 residues.

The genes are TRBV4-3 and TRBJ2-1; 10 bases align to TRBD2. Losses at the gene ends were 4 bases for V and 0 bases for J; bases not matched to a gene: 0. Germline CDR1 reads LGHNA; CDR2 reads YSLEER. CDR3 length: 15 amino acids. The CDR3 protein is CASSPSGSSYNEQFF. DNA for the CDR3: TGCGCCAGCAGCCCTAGCGGGAGCTCCTACAATGAGCAGTTCTTC.

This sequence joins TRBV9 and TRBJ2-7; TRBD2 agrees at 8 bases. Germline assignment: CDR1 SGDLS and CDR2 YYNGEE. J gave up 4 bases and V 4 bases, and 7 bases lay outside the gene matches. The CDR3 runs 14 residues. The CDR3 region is CASSMGLAGYEQYF. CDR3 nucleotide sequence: TGTGCCAGCAGCATGGGGCTAGCGGGTTACGAGCAGTACTTC.

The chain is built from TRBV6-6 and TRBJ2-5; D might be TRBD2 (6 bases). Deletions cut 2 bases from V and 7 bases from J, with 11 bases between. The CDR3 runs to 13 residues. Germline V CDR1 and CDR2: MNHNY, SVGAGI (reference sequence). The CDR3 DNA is TGTGCCAGCAGTTACGGCAGGGAGGCGACCCAGTACTTC. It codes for CASSYGREATQYF.

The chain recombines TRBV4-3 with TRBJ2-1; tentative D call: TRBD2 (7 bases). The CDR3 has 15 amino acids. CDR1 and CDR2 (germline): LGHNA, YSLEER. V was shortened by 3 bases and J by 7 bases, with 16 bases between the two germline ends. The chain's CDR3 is CASSHERGGRNEQFF. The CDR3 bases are TGCGCCAGCAGCCATGAAAGGGGGGGCCGTAATGAGCAGTTCTTC.

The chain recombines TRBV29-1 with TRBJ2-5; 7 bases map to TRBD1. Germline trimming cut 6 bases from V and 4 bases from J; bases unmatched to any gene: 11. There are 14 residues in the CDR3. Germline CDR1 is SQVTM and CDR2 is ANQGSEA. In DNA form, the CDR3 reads TGCAGCGTCTCTTGGACAGGAGAACGAGAGACCCAGTACTTC. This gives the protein CSVSWTGERETQYF.

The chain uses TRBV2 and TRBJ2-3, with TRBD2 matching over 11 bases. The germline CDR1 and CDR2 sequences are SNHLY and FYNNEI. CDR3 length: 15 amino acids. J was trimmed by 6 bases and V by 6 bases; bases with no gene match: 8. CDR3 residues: CASRRLAGWGDTQYF. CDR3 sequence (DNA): TGTGCCAGCAGGAGACTAGCGGGATGGGGGGATACGCAGTATTTT.

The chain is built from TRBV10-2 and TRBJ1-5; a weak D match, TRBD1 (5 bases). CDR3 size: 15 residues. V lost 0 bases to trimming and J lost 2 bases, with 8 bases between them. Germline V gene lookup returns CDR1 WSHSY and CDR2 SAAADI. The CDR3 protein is CASSESGHRNQPQHF. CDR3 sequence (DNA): TGCGCCAGCAGTGAGTCCGGACATCGCAATCAGCCCCAGCATTTT.

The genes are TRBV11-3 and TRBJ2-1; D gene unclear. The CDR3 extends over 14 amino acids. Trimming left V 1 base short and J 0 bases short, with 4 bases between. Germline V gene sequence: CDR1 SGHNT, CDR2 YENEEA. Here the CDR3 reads CASSLGSSYNEQFF. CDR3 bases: TGTGCCAGCAGCTTAGGGAGCTCCTACAATGAGCAGTTCTTC. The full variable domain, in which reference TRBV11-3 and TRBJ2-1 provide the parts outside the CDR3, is EAGVVQSPRYKIIEKKQPVAFWCNPISGHNTLYWYLQNLGQGPELLIRYENEEAVDDSQLPKDRFSAERLKGVDSTLKIQPAELGDSAVYLCASSLGSSYNEQFFGPGTRLTVL.

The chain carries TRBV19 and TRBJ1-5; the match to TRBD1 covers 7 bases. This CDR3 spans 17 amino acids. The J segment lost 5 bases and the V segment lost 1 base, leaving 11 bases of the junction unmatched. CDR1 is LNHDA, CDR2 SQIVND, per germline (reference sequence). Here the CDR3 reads CASSIVDQGGWDQPQHF. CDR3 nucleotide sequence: TGTGCCAGTAGTATAGTGGATCAGGGGGGTTGGGATCAGCCCCAGCATTTT.